Following are 13 T cell receptor beta chains from one sample sequenced in a study of cytomegalovirus exposure and HLA in healthy donors. It was with 60 Vbeta and 13 Jbeta primers that the PCR ran. Repertoires were generated with immunoSEQ multiplex PCR, while TCRdb's copy carries only in-frame clones and drops some. Of over 150,000 clones in the sample, over 65% are singletons; the top ten hold about 2%. The material sequenced was PBMCs. The receptors were gathered from a man under 40 in good health and CMV-seronegative.

This clone was counted a single time. The chain couples TRBV4-3 to TRBJ2-1, with TRBD2 matching over 13 bases. Germline V gene sequence: CDR1 LGHNA, CDR2 YSLEER. This CDR3 is 19 amino acids long. The junction had 15 bases not matched to a gene; V was cut back by 1 base and J by 9 bases. The CDR3 protein is CASSQGRPLLAGGRSEQFF. The CDR3 DNA is TGCGCCAGCAGCCAAGGAAGGCCCTTACTAGCGGGGGGGCGGAGTGAGCAGTTCTTC.

V and J are TRBV29-1 and TRBJ2-7; 8 nucleotides line up with TRBD1. The CDR3 contains 12 residues. Germline assignment: CDR1 SQVTM and CDR2 ANQGSEA. J was trimmed by 6 bases and V by 4 bases; bases with no gene match: 5. Here the CDR3 reads CSVVQGGREQYF. CDR3 bases: TGCAGCGTTGTACAGGGGGGCCGCGAGCAGTACTTC.

This clone was counted a single time. The J gene is TRBJ1-1, the V gene TRBV2, with TRBD1 matching 12 bases. Germline assignment: CDR1 SNHLY and CDR2 FYNNEI. This CDR3 contains 14 residues. V was pared by 5 bases and J by 8 bases, with 6 bases of the junction left unmatched. The DNA of the CDR3 is TGTGCCAGCAGTCCGGGACAGGGGGCACCCGAAGCTTTCTTT. Residues: CASSPGQGAPEAFF.

The genes are TRBV5-8 and TRBJ1-3, with D perhaps TRBD1 (6 bases). Trimming cost V 6 bases and J 8 bases, with 21 bases left between them. CDR1 SGHTS and CDR2 YDEGEE come from the germline V gene. The CDR3 is 15 amino acids. CDR3 DNA: TGTGCCAGCATACCTCGGACAGCTGTTATGGACACCATATATTTT. Translation: CASIPRTAVMDTIYF.

The chain has TRBV2 and TRBJ1-1; D uncertain. V gave up 8 bases and J gave up 6 bases, with 13 bases separating them. CDR3 length equals 12 residues. Germline V gene data show CDR1 as SNHLY and CDR2 as FYNNEI. The DNA for the CDR3 is TGTGCCAGCCCACTCTGGGAGGCTGAAGCTTTCTTT. The encoded protein is CASPLWEAEAFF.

This chain links TRBV7-3 with TRBJ1-2, with 8 positions matching TRBD1. This CDR3 region has 15 residues. After removal of 4 bases from V and 4 bases from J, the junction contained 8 bases not matched to a gene. Germline CDR1 reads SGHTA; CDR2 reads FQGTGA. DNA of the CDR3: TGTGCCAGCAGCTCCCGGACAGGGTTGGCCTATGGCTACACCTTC. Encoded protein: CASSSRTGLAYGYTF.

The chain joins TRBV4-1 to TRBJ1-2; D is uncertain. Germline values: CDR1 MGHRA, CDR2 YSYEKL. Trimming removed 1 base at V and 2 bases at J, with 8 bases between. The CDR3 is made up of 14 amino acids. As DNA, the CDR3 is TGCGCCAGCAGCCAAGTACCAGGCAACTATGGCTACACCTTC. The encoded protein is CASSQVPGNYGYTF.

This chain joins TRBV7-9 and TRBJ2-2; possible D gene TRBD2, 7 bases. The CDR3 consists of 15 residues. Trimming shortened V by 6 bases and J by 5 bases, and 16 bases separated the two germline ends. Germline assignment: CDR1 SEHNR and CDR2 FQNEAQ (reference sequence). The CDR3 DNA follows: TGTGCCAGCAGTCGTAACAGGGAGGGGACCGGGGAGCTGTTTTTT. It is translated as CASSRNREGTGELFF.

This clone came up a few times. The rearrangement links TRBV2 to TRBJ2-7, with D possibly TRBD1 on 5 matching bases. CDR1 is SNHLY and CDR2 is FYNNEI in the germline V gene. The CDR3 runs 14 residues. V lost 0 bases, J lost 3 bases, and 9 bases lay in between. In DNA form, the CDR3 reads TGTGCCAGCAGTGAAGCTCCAGGGTACTACGAGCAGTACTTC. The encoded protein is CASSEAPGYYEQYF.

The chain has TRBV6-1 and TRBJ2-1, with D possibly being TRBD2 (6 bases). V lost 6 bases, J lost 5 bases, and 14 bases lay in between. The CDR3 consists of 14 residues. Germline assignment: CDR1 MNHNS and CDR2 SASEGT. CDR3 DNA: TGTGCCAGCAGCGGGGGTAACAAGGACAATGAGCAGTTCTTC. Encoded protein: CASSGGNKDNEQFF.

This clone appeared a few times. The chain is built from TRBV19 and TRBJ2-5; TRBD1 is a possible D gene (6 bases). The CDR3 is 14 amino acids. Per the germline V gene, CDR1 is LNHDA and CDR2 is SQIVND (reference sequence). V lost 3 bases to trimming and J lost 7 bases, with 15 bases between them. This CDR3 reads CASSITQGSSTQYF. In DNA, the CDR3 is TGTGCCAGTAGTATTACACAGGGAAGCTCGACCCAGTACTTC. Together with reference TRBV19 and TRBJ2-5, the CDR3 gives the full variable domain: DGGITQSPKYLFRKEGQNVTLSCEQNLNHDAMYWYRQDPGQGLRLIYYSQIVNDFQKGDIAEGYSVSREKKESFPLTVTSAQKNPTAFYLCASSITQGSSTQYFGPGTRLLVL.

The chain is built from TRBV7-2 and TRBJ1-2; TRBD1 agrees at 8 bases. The CDR3 loop spans 16 amino acids. Trimming cost V 5 bases and J 4 bases; bases outside gene matches: 12. Germline V gene lookup returns CDR1 SGHTA and CDR2 FQGNSA. The CDR3 protein is CASSRYSQGATYGYTF. The CDR3 bases are TGTGCCAGCAGCCGCTACTCCCAGGGGGCGACCTATGGCTACACCTTC. The entire variable domain, with the rest obtained from reference TRBV7-2 and TRBJ1-2, is as follows: GAGVSQSPSNKVTEKGKDVELRCDPISGHTALYWYRQSLGQGLEFLIYFQGNSAPDKSGLPSDRFSAERTGGSVSTLTIQRTQQEDSAVYLCASSRYSQGATYGYTFGSGTRLTVV.

V is TRBV28 and J is TRBJ2-7, with TRBD1 identical over 9 bases. CDR1 is MDHEN and CDR2 is SYDVKM in the germline V gene. Losses at the gene ends were 4 bases for V and 6 bases for J; bases not matched to a gene: 10. This CDR3 has 15 residues. The CDR3 bases are TGTGCCAGCAGTTCTCCGGGACAGGGCGATAGCGAGCAGTACTTC. Residues: CASSSPGQGDSEQYF.